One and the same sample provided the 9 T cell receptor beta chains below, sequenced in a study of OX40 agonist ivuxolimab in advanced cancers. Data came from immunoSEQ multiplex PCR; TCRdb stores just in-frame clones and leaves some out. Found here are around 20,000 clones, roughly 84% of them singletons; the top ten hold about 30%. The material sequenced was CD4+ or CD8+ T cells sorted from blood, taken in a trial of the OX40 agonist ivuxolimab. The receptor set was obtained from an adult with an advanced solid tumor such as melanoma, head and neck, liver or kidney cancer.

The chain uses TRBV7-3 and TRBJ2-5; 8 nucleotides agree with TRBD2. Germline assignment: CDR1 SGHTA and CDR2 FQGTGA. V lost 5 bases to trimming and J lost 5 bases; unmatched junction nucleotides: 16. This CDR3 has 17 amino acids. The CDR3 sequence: CASSRSGRGANGETQYF. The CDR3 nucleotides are TGTGCCAGCAGCCGATCTGGGCGGGGGGCGAATGGGGAGACCCAGTACTTC.

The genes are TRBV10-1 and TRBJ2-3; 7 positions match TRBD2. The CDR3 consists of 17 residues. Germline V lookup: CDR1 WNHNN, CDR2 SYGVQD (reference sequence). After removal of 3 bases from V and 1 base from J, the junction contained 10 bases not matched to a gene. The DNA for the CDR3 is TGCGCCAGCAGTGACGGGGGTGCGGGAGAGGGCACAGATACGCAGTATTTT. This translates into CASSDGGAGEGTDTQYF.

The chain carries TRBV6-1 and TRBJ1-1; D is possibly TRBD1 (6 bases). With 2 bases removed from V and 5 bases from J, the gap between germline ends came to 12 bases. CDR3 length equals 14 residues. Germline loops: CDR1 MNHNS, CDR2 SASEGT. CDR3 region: CASSERQGPTEAFF. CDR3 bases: TGTGCCAGCAGTGAACGGCAGGGGCCAACTGAAGCTTTCTTT.

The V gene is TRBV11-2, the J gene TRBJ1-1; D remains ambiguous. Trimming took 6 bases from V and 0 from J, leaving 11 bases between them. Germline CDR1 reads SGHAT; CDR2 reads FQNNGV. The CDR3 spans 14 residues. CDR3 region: CASSLRTLNTEAFF. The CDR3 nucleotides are TGTGCCAGCAGTCTCCGGACCCTGAACACTGAAGCTTTCTTT.

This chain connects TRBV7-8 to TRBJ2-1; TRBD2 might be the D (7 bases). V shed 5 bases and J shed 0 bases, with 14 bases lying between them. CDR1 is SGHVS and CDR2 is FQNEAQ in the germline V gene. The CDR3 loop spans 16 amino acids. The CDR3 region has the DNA TGTGCCAGCAGCCTACAGAGGGGGGGCTCCTACAATGAGCAGTTCTTC. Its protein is CASSLQRGGSYNEQFF.

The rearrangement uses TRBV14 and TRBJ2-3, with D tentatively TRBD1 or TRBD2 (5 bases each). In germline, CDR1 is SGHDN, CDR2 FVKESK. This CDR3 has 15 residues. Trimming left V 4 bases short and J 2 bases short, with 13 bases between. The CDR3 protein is CASSLIRDLTDTQYF. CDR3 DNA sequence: TGTGCCAGCAGCCTAATACGGGACCTCACAGATACGCAGTATTTT.

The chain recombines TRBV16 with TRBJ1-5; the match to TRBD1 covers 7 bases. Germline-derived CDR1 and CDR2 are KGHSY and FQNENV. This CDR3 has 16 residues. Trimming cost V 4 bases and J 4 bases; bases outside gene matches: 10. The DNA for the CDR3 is TGTGCCAGCAGCCTCTCCTCAGGGGGAAGGAATCAGCCCCAGCATTTT. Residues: CASSLSSGGRNQPQHF.

The CDR3 protein is CASSLPGTGGNQPQHF. The CDR3, as DNA: TGTGCCAGCAGCTTACCCGGGACCGGTGGCAATCAGCCCCAGCATTTT. The rearrangement uses TRBV5-8 and TRBJ1-5; maybe TRBD1 (5 bases). Between the trimmed V and J ends, which lost 2 bases and 2 bases, there was a span of 14 bases. Germline assignment: CDR1 SGHTS and CDR2 YDEGEE. The CDR3 runs to 16 residues.

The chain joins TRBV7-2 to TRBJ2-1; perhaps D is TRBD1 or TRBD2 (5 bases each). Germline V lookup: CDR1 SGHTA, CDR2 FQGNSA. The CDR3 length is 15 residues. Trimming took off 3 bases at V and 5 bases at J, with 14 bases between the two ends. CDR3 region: CASSFSGANHNEQFF. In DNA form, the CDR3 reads TGTGCCAGCAGCTTTTCCGGGGCGAATCACAATGAGCAGTTCTTC.